This is a list of T cell receptor beta chains from one sample in a study of tumor-infiltrating lymphocytes in localized non-small cell lung cancer. Generated by immunoSEQ multiplex PCR, the TCRdb table keeps only in-frame clones and is missing some. This sample has just over 14,000 clones, with roughly 81% found just once. Sequenced sample: lung tumor tissue. The receptor set was obtained from a human donor with non-small cell lung cancer. The CDR3 runs from the conserved cysteine through the conserved F or W. The order of the fields is J gene, CDR3 length, V gene, clone size, D gene, CDR3 protein, CDR3 DNA. A D gene is named only where the DNA matches it firmly. Expanded clones get a size class; other rows say once, few or many, or leave the size out.

TRBJ2-3,17,TRBV2,.,TRBD2,CASRGTWAAGGTDTQYF,TGTGCCAGCAGGGGGACTTGGGCAGCGGGAGGGACAGATACGCAGTATTTT
TRBJ2-1,18,TRBV2,.,.,CASSESPPGSLTYNEQFF,TGTGCCAGCAGTGAATCCCCCCCGGGAAGCCTGACCTACAATGAGCAGTTCTTC
TRBJ2-5,16,TRBV5-6,.,TRBD2,CASSVTPSGSLKTQYF,TGTGCCAGCAGTGTCACTCCTAGCGGGAGCCTCAAGACCCAGTACTTC
TRBJ2-3,14,TRBV25-1,.,.,CASSEVGVTDTQYF,TGTGCCAGCAGTGAAGTGGGAGTAACAGATACGCAGTATTTT
TRBJ1-1,14,TRBV30,.,.,CAWSANNMNTEAFF,TGTGCCTGGAGTGCAAATAACATGAACACTGAAGCTTTCTTT
TRBJ1-3,14,TRBV6-1,.,.,CASTGGYSGNTIYF,TGTGCCAGCACTGGCGGATACTCTGGAAACACCATATATTTT
TRBJ2-7,15,TRBV19,.,TRBD2,CASSIVASGRNEQYF,TGTGCCAGTAGTATCGTAGCTAGCGGGAGGAACGAGCAGTACTTC
TRBJ1-2,16,TRBV5-1,.,.,CASSLATGQLNYGYTF,TGCGCCAGCAGCTTGGCCACCGGACAGCTTAACTATGGCTACACCTTC
TRBJ2-2,15,TRBV2,few,.,CASSDGWRNTGELFF,TGTGCCAGCAGTGACGGCTGGCGGAACACCGGGGAGCTGTTTTTT
TRBJ2-3,15,TRBV6-5,few,TRBD2,CASRRAGPGTDTQYF,TGTGCCAGCAGGAGAGCGGGACCCGGTACAGATACGCAGTATTTT
TRBJ2-7,15,TRBV6-5,.,.,CASSYSGDGSYEQYF,TGTGCCAGCAGTTACTCGGGAGACGGGTCCTACGAGCAGTACTTC
TRBJ2-4,18,TRBV5-1,.,TRBD1,CASSLNLWTGMTKNIQYF,TGCGCCAGCAGCTTGAATCTATGGACAGGGATGACCAAAAACATTCAGTACTTC
TRBJ2-5,16,TRBV11-3,.,TRBD2,CASSSGLAGGEETQYF,TGTGCCAGCAGCTCGGGACTAGCGGGAGGAGAAGAGACCCAGTACTTC
TRBJ2-7,15,TRBV4-2,few,TRBD1,CASSQDSQGAREQYF,TGTGCCAGCAGCCAAGATTCCCAGGGGGCAAGAGAGCAGTACTTC
TRBJ2-7,15,TRBV11-2,.,TRBD1,CASSLPLGTGAEQYF,TGTGCCAGCAGCTTACCCCTAGGGACAGGGGCCGAGCAGTACTTC
TRBJ2-3,12,TRBV2,once,.,CASSGITDTQYF,TGTGCCAGCAGTGGGATAACAGATACGCAGTATTTT
TRBJ1-2,14,TRBV25-1,.,TRBD1,CASTPGTGAYSYTF,TGTGCCAGTACCCCCGGGACAGGGGCCTACAGCTACACCTTC
TRBJ2-7,12,TRBV28,.,.,CASQRRTYEQYF,TGTGCCAGCCAGCGGAGGACCTACGAGCAGTACTTC
TRBJ2-1,12,TRBV5-1,.,TRBD2,CASRREGNEQFF,TGCGCCAGCAGGCGGGAGGGCAATGAGCAGTTCTTC
TRBJ2-2,15,TRBV7-2,.,TRBD2,CASSLRTSGNPTLFF,TGTGCCAGCAGCTTAAGGACTAGCGGGAATCCTACGCTGTTTTTT
TRBJ1-2,14,TRBV4-3,.,.,CASSQDALSYGYTF,TGCGCCAGCAGCCAAGATGCCCTTTCCTATGGCTACACCTTC
TRBJ1-2,15,TRBV11-3,.,.,CASSVRGEPNYGYTF,TGTGCCAGCAGCGTCCGCGGGGAGCCTAACTATGGCTACACCTTC
TRBJ2-7,16,TRBV11-2,.,TRBD2,CASSPLAREGKYEQYF,TGTGCCAGCAGCCCCTTGGCGCGGGAGGGAAAGTACGAGCAGTACTTC
TRBJ2-7,15,TRBV9,.,.,CASSVDTAPTYEQYF,TGTGCCAGCAGCGTAGATACGGCCCCCACCTACGAGCAGTACTTC
TRBJ2-7,13,TRBV6-6,few,TRBD2,CASTGLAGGEQYF,TGTGCCAGCACGGGACTAGCGGGAGGCGAGCAGTACTTC
TRBJ1-5,16,TRBV4-1,.,.,CASSQEPHHSNQPQHF,TGCGCCAGCAGCCAAGAACCGCACCATAGCAATCAGCCCCAGCATTTT
TRBJ2-1,15,TRBV7-2,.,.,CASSLGDSQWNEQFF,TGTGCCAGCAGCTTAGGGGACTCGCAGTGGAATGAGCAGTTCTTC
TRBJ2-7,13,TRBV5-1,.,TRBD1,CASSFRQGREQYF,TGCGCCAGCAGCTTCCGACAGGGGCGCGAGCAGTACTTC